One TCR beta chain is described in this entry. The data originate from a study of blood T cell repertoires in COVID-19. CDR1 and CDR2 from the germline V gene are SGHAT and FQNNGV. V lost 5 bases and J 9 bases, leaving 14 bases between the germline ends. CDR3 size: 14 residues. Measured with immunoSEQ multiplex PCR; TCRdb has only the in-frame clones, and not every one. This sample yields around 130,000 clones, of which around 80% are seen a single time; 9% to 15% belongs to the top ten. This receptor was obtained from a woman aged 55-70 years with acute or convalescent COVID-19. The sample was peripheral blood. This chain links TRBV11-2 with TRBJ1-6; D possibly corresponds to TRBD1 (5 bases). Here the CDR3 DNA reads TGTGCCAGCAGCAAACGGCAGGGTGGTTCACCCCTCCACTTT. Translation: CASSKRQGGSPLHF.